Below, 2 T cell receptor beta chains from the same sample are listed, as sequenced in a study of T-cell reconstitution after alpha-beta-depleted transplantation in children. Construction of the TCRbeta library involved unique molecular identifiers. A single record per CDR3 protein comes from TCRdb applying MiXCR to the PCR reads. The data show more than 400,000 distinct CDR3 sequences, roughly an eighth seen once. The sequencing here drew on PBMCs, mostly from graft donor cells, taken 180 days after TCRalphabeta/CD19-depleted stem cell transplant. These receptors were obtained from a female patient under 10 years old who had a stem cell transplant for aplastic anemia, so the T cells may come from the graft donor.

The gene calls are TRBV25-1 and TRBJ1-1; D remains ambiguous. Trimming cost V 3 bases and J 6 bases, with 14 bases left between them. The CDR3 contains 14 residues. CDR1 is MGHDK, CDR2 SYGVNS, per germline. The CDR3 DNA is TGTGCCAGCAGTGATATCCACGCCAGGTCTGAAGCTTTCTTT. This translates into CASSDIHARSEAFF. The full variable domain, with the rest looked up from reference TRBV25-1 and TRBJ1-1, is EADIYQTPRYLVIGTGKKITLECSQTMGHDKMYWYQQDPGMELHLIHYSYGVNSTEKGDLSSESTVSRIRTEHFPLTLESARPSHTSQYLCASSDIHARSEAFFGQGTRLTVV.

This clonotype appeared a few times. The gene calls are TRBV11-2 and TRBJ1-2; D unclear. The V gene lost 0 bases and the J gene lost 1 base, with 9 bases spanning the gap. Per germline, CDR1 SGHAT and CDR2 FQNNGV. This CDR3 contains 15 residues. CDR3 sequence reads: CASSLEANFNYGYTF. CDR3 sequence (DNA): TGTGCCAGCAGCTTAGAAGCAAATTTTAACTATGGCTACACCTTC.